This T cell receptor (beta chain) is from a study of shared clonotypes between healthy human individuals. The study's findings and limits: Naive subsets tended to show greater estimated richness than memory subsets. Non-shared clonotypes showed lower generation probabilities than clonotypes common to all four donors.

In the case of this clone: Its antigen is unknown.

Study processing details: Sequence data from immunoSEQ were junction-only and lacked quality scores; consequently, filtering differed. Here immunoSEQ multiplex PCR was the method, and the copy in TCRdb shows in-frame clones only, minus some. V, J and clone size derive from that table, while D and trimming were established from the DNA sequence. The sample records 2 million to 3 million clones, approximately 93% being singletons. Germline V CDR1 and CDR2: SGHAT, FQNNGV. V was trimmed by 5 bases and J by 4 bases, leaving 18 bases between them. The CDR3 consists of 16 residues. The V and J genes are TRBV11-2 and TRBJ2-1; D is perhaps TRBD1 (6 bases). The source is a man between 18 and 29 years old in good health. Some clones in this sample may be carry-over from other donors' samples. Sample: naive CD4+ T cells from PBMCs. The subset here: CD45RA+ positively selected. CDR3 in amino acids: CASSIRSTGFYNEQFF. The CDR3 DNA reads TGTGCCAGCAGCATCCGCTCGACAGGCTTTTACAATGAGCAGTTCTTC.